The next 16 T cell receptor beta chains were all read from a single sample in a study of CD8+CD57+ T cells in acquired aplastic anemia. The study profiled TCR beta VDJ and CDR3 using genomic DNA as template. TCRdb re-called the reads with MiXCR, one entry per CDR3 protein. The data hold fewer than 200,000 distinct CDR3 sequences, with roughly 45% observed a single time. Material for sequencing was sorted CD4+, CD8+, or CD8+CD57+ T cells (not recorded which) from PBMCs. These receptors were taken from a human donor in good health.

CDR3 nucleotides: TGCAGTGCTAGACCTACTGGCAGGGTTTACAATGAGCAGTTCTTC. Translation gives CSARPTGRVYNEQFF. The chain is built from TRBV20-1 and TRBJ2-1, with D possibly being TRBD1 (5 bases). CDR1 and CDR2 from the germline V gene are DFQATT and SNEGSKA (reference sequence). There are 15 residues in the CDR3. Trimming removed 2 bases from V and 4 bases from J, with 15 bases in between.

The chain links TRBV2 to TRBJ2-3; D is perhaps TRBD1 (7 bases). The CDR3 covers 17 residues. Deletions cut 4 bases from V and 2 bases from J, with 19 bases between. Germline V gene sequence: CDR1 SNHLY, CDR2 FYNNEI. This CDR3 reads CASSAGVGQVFTDTQYF. CDR3 DNA: TGTGCCAGCAGTGCGGGGGTCGGACAGGTTTTCACAGATACGCAGTATTTT.

In its sample, this clonotype was seen many times. The CDR3 loop reads CSAAGQEGEAFF. The CDR3 DNA is TGCAGTGCTGCGGGACAGGAGGGTGAAGCTTTCTTT. The chain combines TRBV20-1 with TRBJ1-1, with TRBD1 matching over 8 bases. The trim removed 5 bases at V and 7 bases at J, leaving 6 bases unmatched. The CDR3 spans 12 residues. Looked up from germline, CDR1 is DFQATT and CDR2 is SNEGSKA (reference sequence).

This clonotype was seen at least ten times. The V call is TRBV12-3 or TRBV12-4, the J call TRBJ2-7; D unclear. This CDR3 is built from 11 residues. The V end was cut by 5 bases, the J end by 6 bases, with 8 bases between. CDR3 in DNA: TGTGCCAGCAGTCGAAAGGGCGAGCAGTACTTC. The encoded protein is CASSRKGEQYF.

The chain recombines TRBV10-1 with TRBJ1-2; 7 bases align to TRBD1. The CDR3 is 19 amino acids. Trimming at V came to 2 bases and at J to 6 bases, leaving 21 bases not matched to a gene. Germline V gene data show CDR1 as WNHNN and CDR2 as SYGVQD (reference sequence). CDR3 sequence reads: CASSEPARDSRRGEHGYTF. CDR3 DNA: TGCGCCAGCAGTGAGCCCGCCCGGGACAGTCGGAGGGGAGAGCATGGCTACACCTTC.

J is TRBJ1-5 and V is TRBV19; TRBD1 matches at 7 bases. Germline V lookup: CDR1 LNHDA, CDR2 SQIVND (reference sequence). With V trimmed by 5 bases and J by 9 bases, 4 bases remained unmatched. The CDR3 is made up of 12 amino acids. The CDR3 sequence: CASSPGDRPQHF. In nucleotides, the CDR3 is TGTGCCAGTAGTCCCGGGGACAGGCCCCAGCATTTT.

This clonotype was counted many times. The chain joins TRBV20-1 to TRBJ2-7; 10 nucleotides line up with TRBD1. Germline V CDR1 and CDR2: DFQATT, SNEGSKA (reference sequence). The CDR3 length is 13 residues. The junction had 7 bases not matched to a gene; V was cut back by 5 bases and J by 6 bases. The CDR3 DNA follows: TGCAGTGCTGGCCGGGACAGGGGTAGCGAGCAGTACTTC. As protein: CSAGRDRGSEQYF.

As concerns this clonotype: Since a much larger clone is just one base distant, this may be a read error. The chain carries TRBV12-3 or TRBV12-4 and TRBJ1-5; 7 bases line up with TRBD1. The length of the CDR3 is 15 residues. V dropped 11 bases and J dropped 0; count of bases not matched to a gene: 10. The CDR3 nucleotides are TGTGCCTGCACCCGGACAGGAGATAGCAATCAGCCCCAGCATTTT. This gives the protein CACTRTGDSNQPQHF.

The chain employs TRBV10-3 and TRBJ2-1; perhaps TRBD1 as D (5 bases). Trimming removed 6 bases at V and 5 bases at J, with 20 bases between. This CDR3 region has 16 residues. CDR1 and CDR2 from the germline V gene are ENHRY and SYGVKD. CDR3 DNA: TGTGCCATCAGCAACCAGGGCTCCTATAAGGACAATGAGCAGTTCTTC. Protein sequence: CAISNQGSYKDNEQFF.

To note about this clonotype: One end of the junction varies from germline; a read error may be responsible. The rearrangement joins TRBV7-7 to TRBJ2-1, with 11 positions matching TRBD2. Germline V gene sequence: CDR1 SSHAT, CDR2 FNYEAQ (reference sequence). The CDR3 sequence is 16 residues long. The CDR3 sequence is CASSRGLAASYNEQFF. The CDR3 DNA sequence: TGTGCTAGCAGCCGGGGACTAGCGGCCTCCTACAATGAGCAGTTCTTC.

Remarks on this clonotype: Possible read error: a much larger clone is one base away. The chain employs TRBV5-1 and TRBJ2-3, with 11 bases identical to TRBD2. Germline-derived CDR1 and CDR2 are SGHRS and YFSETQ. The CDR3 loop spans 18 amino acids. V was pared by 0 bases and J by 9 bases, with 15 bases of the junction left unmatched. The CDR3 nucleotides are TGCGCCAGCAGCTTGGGGTTAGCGGGGGGGCCAGCGAGGGAGACGCAGTATTTT. It encodes CASSLGLAGGPARETQYF.

The sample holds many counts of this clonotype. The genes are TRBV7-2 and TRBJ2-5, with D possibly being TRBD1 (6 bases). The V gene's germline CDR1 is SGHTA and CDR2 FQGNSA. The V end lost 3 bases, the J end lost 0 bases, and 8 bases lay between the germline ends. The CDR3 spans 14 residues. CDR3 residues: CASSFDRYQETQYF. The CDR3 nucleotides are TGTGCCAGCAGCTTCGACAGGTACCAAGAGACCCAGTACTTC.

There are a few counts of this clonotype. This clone may be a read error of a much larger clone one base away. This sequence joins TRBV20-1 and TRBJ1-2; possible D gene TRBD1, 5 bases. V lost 6 bases to trimming and J lost 0 bases, with 11 bases between them. Per the germline V gene, CDR1 is DFQATT and CDR2 is SNEGSKA (reference sequence). This CDR3 region has 13 residues. The CDR3 protein is CSARDAPNYGYTF. The CDR3 nucleotides are TGCAGTGCCCGGGACGCCCCTAACTATGGCTACACCTTC.

The chain couples TRBV4-2 to TRBJ2-4; 7 nucleotides align to TRBD1. J lost 0 bases, V lost 1 base, and 6 bases had no gene match. CDR1 is LGHNA, CDR2 YNFKEQ, per germline. CDR3 length equals 17 residues. CDR3 region: CASSQAGTVLAKNIQYF. As DNA, the CDR3 is TGTGCCAGCAGCCAAGCGGGGACAGTCCTAGCCAAAAACATTCAGTACTTC.

This clonotype showed up many times. V and J are TRBV9 and TRBJ1-3; D gene unclear. Germline V gene sequence: CDR1 SGDLS, CDR2 YYNGEE. Trimming cost V 0 bases and J 0 bases, with 10 bases left between them. The CDR3 has 16 amino acids. CDR3 amino acids: CASSVALGFSGNTIYF. The CDR3 coding sequence is TGTGCCAGCAGCGTAGCACTAGGCTTCTCTGGAAACACCATATATTTT.

This clonotype has only a few counts. V and J are TRBV12-3 or TRBV12-4 and TRBJ2-1; 7 bases agree with TRBD2. The CDR3 extends over 16 amino acids. V was clipped by 1 base and J by 8 bases; unmatched bases: 11. CDR3 DNA: TGTGCCAGCAGTTTAGTCGGCGGGAGTGCGATCTATGAGCAGTTCTTC. It encodes CASSLVGGSAIYEQFF.